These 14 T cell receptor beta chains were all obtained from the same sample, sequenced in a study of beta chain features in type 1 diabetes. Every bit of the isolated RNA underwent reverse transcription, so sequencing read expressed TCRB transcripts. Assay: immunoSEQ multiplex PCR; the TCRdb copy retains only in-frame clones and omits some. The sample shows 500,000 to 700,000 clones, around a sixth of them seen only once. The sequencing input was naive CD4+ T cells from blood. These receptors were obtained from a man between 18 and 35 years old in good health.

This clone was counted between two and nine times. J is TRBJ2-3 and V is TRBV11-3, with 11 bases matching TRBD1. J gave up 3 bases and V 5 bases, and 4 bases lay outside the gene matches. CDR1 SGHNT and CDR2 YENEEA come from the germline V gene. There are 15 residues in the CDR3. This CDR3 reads CASSPGQGATDTQYF. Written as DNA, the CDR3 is TGTGCCAGCAGCCCAGGACAGGGGGCAACAGATACGCAGTATTTT.

CDR3 nucleotide sequence: TGTGCCAGCAGTTACGGGACTAGCGGGCGGGATACGCAGTATTTT. It encodes CASSYGTSGRDTQYF. This chain joins TRBV6-5 and TRBJ2-3; 12 bases are shared with TRBD2. Unmatched junction bases numbered 3, after V lost 2 bases and J lost 6 bases. Germline CDR1 is MNHEY and CDR2 is SVGAGI. The CDR3 totals 15 residues.

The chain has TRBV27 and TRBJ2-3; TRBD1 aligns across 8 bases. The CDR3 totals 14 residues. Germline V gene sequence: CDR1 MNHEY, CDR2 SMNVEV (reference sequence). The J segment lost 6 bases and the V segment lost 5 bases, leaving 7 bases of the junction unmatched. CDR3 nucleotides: TGTGCCAGCAGTAGAGGACAGGGTTGGGATACGCAGTATTTT. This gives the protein CASSRGQGWDTQYF.

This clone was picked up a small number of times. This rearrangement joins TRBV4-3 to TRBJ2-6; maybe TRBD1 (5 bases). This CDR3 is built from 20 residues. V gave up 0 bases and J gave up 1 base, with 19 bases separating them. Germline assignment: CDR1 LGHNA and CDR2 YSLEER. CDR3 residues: CASSQDRAGIGFSGANVLTF. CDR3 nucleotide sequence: TGCGCCAGCAGCCAAGACAGGGCCGGAATAGGGTTTTCTGGGGCCAACGTCCTGACTTTC.

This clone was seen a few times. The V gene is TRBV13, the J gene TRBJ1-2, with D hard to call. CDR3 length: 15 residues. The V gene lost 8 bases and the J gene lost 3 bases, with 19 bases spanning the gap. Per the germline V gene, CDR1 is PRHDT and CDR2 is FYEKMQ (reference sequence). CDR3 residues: CASYRTGVLDYGYTF. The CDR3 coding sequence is TGTGCCAGCTACCGCACCGGGGTACTAGACTATGGCTACACCTTC.

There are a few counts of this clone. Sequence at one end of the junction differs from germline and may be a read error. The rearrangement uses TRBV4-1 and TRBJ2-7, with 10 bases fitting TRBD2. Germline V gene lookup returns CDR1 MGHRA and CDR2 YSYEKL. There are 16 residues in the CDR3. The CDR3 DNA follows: TGTGCCAGCAGCCAGCCCGGGACTAGCGAAGCCTACGAGCAGTACTTC. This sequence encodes CASSQPGTSEAYEQYF.

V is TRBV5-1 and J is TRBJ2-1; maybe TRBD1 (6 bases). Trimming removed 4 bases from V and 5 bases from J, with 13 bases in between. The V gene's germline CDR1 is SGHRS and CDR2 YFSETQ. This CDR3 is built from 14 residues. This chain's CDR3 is CASSVGQSNNEQFF. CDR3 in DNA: TGCGCCAGCAGCGTTGGACAGAGTAACAATGAGCAGTTCTTC.

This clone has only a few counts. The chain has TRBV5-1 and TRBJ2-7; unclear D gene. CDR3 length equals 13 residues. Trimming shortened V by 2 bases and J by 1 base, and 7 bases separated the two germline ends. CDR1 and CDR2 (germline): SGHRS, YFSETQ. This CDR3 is CASSFDFSYEQYF. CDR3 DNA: TGCGCCAGCAGCTTCGACTTTTCCTACGAGCAGTACTTC.

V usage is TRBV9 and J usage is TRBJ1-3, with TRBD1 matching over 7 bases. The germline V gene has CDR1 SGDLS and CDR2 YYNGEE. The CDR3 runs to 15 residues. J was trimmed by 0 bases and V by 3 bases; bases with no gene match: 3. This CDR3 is CASSARGFSGNTIYF. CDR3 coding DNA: TGTGCCAGCAGCGCCAGGGGGTTCTCTGGAAACACCATATATTTT.

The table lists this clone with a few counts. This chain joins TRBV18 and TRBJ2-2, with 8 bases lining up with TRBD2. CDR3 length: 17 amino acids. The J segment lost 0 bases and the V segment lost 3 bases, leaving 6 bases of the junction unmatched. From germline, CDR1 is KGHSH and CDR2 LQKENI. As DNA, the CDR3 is TGTGCCAGCTCACCGGAGAGCGGGGGACCGAACACCGGGGAGCTGTTTTTT. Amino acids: CASSPESGGPNTGELFF. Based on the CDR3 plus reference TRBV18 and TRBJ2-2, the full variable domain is NAGVMQNPRHLVRRRGQEARLRCSPMKGHSHVYWYRQLPEEGLKFMVYLQKENIIDESGMPKERFSAEFPKEGPSILRIQQVVRGDSAAYFCASSPESGGPNTGELFFGEGSRLTVL.

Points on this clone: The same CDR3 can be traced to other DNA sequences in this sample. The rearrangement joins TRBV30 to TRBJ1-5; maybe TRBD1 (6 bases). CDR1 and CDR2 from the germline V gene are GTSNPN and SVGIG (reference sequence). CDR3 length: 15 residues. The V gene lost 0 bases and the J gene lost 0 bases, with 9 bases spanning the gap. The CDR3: CAWSVRGLSNQPQHF. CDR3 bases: TGTGCCTGGAGTGTACGGGGGCTTAGCAATCAGCCCCAGCATTTT.

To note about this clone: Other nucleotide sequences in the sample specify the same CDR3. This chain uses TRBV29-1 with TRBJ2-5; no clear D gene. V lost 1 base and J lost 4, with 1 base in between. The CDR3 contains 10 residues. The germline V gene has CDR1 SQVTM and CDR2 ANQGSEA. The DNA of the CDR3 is TGCAGCGTTGAAGGAGAGACCCAGTACTTC. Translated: CSVEGETQYF.

CDR3 coding DNA: TGTGCCAGCTCACCAAAGCTCTCTGGAAACACCATATATTTT. Residues: CASSPKLSGNTIYF. J is TRBJ1-3 and V is TRBV18; D is unclear. The germline V and J ends were trimmed by 2 bases and 0 bases, with 5 bases remaining between them. This CDR3 is built from 14 residues. Per germline, CDR1 KGHSH and CDR2 LQKENI.

CDR3 loop: CSVKTTSGSSYEQYF. As DNA, the CDR3 is TGCAGCGTGAAGACCACTAGCGGGAGCTCCTACGAGCAGTACTTC. The chain combines TRBV29-1 with TRBJ2-7; 11 bases align to TRBD2. With 6 bases clipped from V and 0 bases from J, the junction kept 7 bases outside the gene matches. The CDR3 is made up of 15 amino acids. CDR1 SQVTM and CDR2 ANQGSEA come from the germline V gene.